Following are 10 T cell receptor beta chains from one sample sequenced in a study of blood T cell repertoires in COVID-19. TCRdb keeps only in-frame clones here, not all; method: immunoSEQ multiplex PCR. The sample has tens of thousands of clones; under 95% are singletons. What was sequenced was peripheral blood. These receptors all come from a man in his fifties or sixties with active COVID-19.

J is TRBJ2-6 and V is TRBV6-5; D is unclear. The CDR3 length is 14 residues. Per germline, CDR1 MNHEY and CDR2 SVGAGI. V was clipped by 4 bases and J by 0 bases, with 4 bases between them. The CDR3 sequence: CASSWSSGANVLTF. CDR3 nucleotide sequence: TGTGCCAGCAGTTGGAGCTCTGGGGCCAACGTCCTGACTTTC.

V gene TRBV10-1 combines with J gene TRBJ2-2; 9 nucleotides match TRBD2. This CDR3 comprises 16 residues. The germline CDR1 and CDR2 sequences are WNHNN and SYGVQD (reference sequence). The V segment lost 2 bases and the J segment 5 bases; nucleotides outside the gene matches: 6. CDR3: CASSENSGGKTGELFF. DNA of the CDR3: TGCGCCAGCAGTGAGAATAGCGGGGGTAAAACCGGGGAGCTGTTTTTT.

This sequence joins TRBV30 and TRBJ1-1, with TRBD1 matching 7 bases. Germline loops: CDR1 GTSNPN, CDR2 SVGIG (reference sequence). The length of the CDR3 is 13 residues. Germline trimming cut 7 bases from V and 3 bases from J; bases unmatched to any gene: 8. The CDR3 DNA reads TGTGCCTCGAGGGGGCAGACGTACACTGAAGCTTTCTTT. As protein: CASRGQTYTEAFF.

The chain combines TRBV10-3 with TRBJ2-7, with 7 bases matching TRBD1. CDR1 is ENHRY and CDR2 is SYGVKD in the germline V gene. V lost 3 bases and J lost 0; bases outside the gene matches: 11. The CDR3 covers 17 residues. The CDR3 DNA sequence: TGTGCCATCAGTGACCCACCGGGGACAGACCTCTCCTACGAGCAGTACTTC. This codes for CAISDPPGTDLSYEQYF.

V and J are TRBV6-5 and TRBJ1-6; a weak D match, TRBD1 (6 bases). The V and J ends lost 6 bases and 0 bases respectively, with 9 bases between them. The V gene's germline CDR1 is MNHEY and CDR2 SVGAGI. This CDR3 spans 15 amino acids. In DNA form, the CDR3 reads TGTGCCAGCAGAACAGGGAGCTCCTATAATTCACCCCTCCACTTT. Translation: CASRTGSSYNSPLHF.

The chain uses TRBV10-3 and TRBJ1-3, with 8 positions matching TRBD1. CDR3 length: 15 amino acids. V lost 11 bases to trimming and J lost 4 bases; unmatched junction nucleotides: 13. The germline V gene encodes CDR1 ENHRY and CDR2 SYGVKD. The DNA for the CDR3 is TGTGCCGCCAGGCGAGGCCGACAGGGGGGAAACACCATATATTTT. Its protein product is CAARRGRQGGNTIYF.

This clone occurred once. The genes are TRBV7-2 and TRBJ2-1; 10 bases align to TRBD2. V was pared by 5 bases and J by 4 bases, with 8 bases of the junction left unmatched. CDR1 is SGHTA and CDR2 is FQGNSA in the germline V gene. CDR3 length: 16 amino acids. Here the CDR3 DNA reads TGTGCCAGCAGCCAACTAACTAGCGGGGCTTACAATGAGCAGTTCTTC. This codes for CASSQLTSGAYNEQFF. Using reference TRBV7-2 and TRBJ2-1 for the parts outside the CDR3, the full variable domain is GAGVSQSPSNKVTEKGKDVELRCDPISGHTALYWYRQSLGQGLEFLIYFQGNSAPDKSGLPSDRFSAERTGGSVSTLTIQRTQQEDSAVYLCASSQLTSGAYNEQFFGPGTRLTVL.

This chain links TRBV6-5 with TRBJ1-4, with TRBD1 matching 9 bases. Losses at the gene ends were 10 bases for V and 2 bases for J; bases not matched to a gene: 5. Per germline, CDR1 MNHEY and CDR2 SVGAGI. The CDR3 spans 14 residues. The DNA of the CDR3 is TGTGCCACCGGACAGGGGATGACTAATGAAAAACTGTTTTTT. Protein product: CATGQGMTNEKLFF.

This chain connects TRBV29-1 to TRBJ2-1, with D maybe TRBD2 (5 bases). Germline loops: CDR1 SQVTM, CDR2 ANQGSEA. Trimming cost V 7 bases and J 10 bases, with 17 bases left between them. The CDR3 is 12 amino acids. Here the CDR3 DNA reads TGCAGCGCCCAAGGGCTAGCAAGGGAGCAGTTCTTC. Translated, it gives CSAQGLAREQFF.

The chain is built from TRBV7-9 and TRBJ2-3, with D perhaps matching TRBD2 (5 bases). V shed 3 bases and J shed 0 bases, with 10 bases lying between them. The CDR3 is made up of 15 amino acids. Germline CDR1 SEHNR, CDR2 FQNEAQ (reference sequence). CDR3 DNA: TGTGCCAGCAGCTTCAGCGGCCTAAGCACAGATACGCAGTATTTT. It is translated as CASSFSGLSTDTQYF.